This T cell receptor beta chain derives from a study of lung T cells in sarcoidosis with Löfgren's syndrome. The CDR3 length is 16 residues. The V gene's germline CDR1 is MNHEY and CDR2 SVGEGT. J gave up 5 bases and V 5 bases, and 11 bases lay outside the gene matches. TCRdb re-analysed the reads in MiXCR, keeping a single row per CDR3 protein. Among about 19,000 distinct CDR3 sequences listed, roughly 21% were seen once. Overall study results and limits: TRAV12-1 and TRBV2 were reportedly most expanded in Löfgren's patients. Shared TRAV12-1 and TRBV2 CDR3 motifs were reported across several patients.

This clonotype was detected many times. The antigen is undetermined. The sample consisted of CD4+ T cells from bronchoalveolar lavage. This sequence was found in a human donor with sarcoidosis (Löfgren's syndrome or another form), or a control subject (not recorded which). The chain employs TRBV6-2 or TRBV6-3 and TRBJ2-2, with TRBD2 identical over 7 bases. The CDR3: CASSKPAGSGTGELFF. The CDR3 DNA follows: TGTGCCAGCAGTAAGCCAGCGGGATCGGGGACCGGGGAGCTGTTTTTT.